The T cell receptor beta chain described here comes from a study of persistence of HIV-infected CD4 T cells. The libraries were made with immunoSEQ version 4 in survey mode. The method was immunoSEQ multiplex PCR; TCRdb's version includes in-frame clones alone and lacks a portion of them. The top ten hold 2.5% to 3% of the sample, which has 40,000 to 50,000 clones, 75% to 85% seen once. About this clone: Its antigen is as yet unknown.

Cells were stimulated with CMV-infected fibroblast lysates at 10 ug/mL. Memory cells lacking CD40L and CD69 with high CD45RO were sorted. Sequences were derived from CD4+ T cells sorted from PBMCs after approximately 20-hour stimulation, sampled from a patient who received antiretroviral therapy. The sequence derives from an adult man with HIV who was CMV-seropositive.

The CDR3 sequence is CASSFGTGVGGELFF. The CDR3 DNA follows: TGTGCCAGCAGCTTTGGGACAGGGGTCGGCGGGGAGCTGTTTTTT. V usage is TRBV11-3 and J usage is TRBJ2-2, with 10 bases aligning to TRBD1. This CDR3 region has 15 residues. Germline trimming cut 3 bases from V and 7 bases from J; bases unmatched to any gene: 5. CDR1 SGHNT and CDR2 YENEEA come from the germline V gene.